Listed below are T cell receptor beta chains from one sample, sequenced in a study of somatic mutations in cytotoxic T cells in rheumatoid arthritis. Assay: immunoSEQ multiplex PCR; the TCRdb copy retains only in-frame clones and omits some. Of some 23,000 clones listed, roughly 80% are singletons. Sequencing used CD8+ T cells sorted from blood. The source of these receptors is an adult with rheumatoid arthritis. CDR3s include the opening cysteine and the closing phenylalanine or tryptophan. Fields, in order: V gene, J gene, clone size, D gene, CDR3 DNA, CDR3 protein. D genes are given only for firm matches. Size is stated for part of the rows, as once, few or many counts, or as a class when the clone is expanded.

TRBV7-3	TRBJ2-7	-	-	TGTGCCAGCAGCCCTGTCGGGGCAGGGTATGGCGAGCAGTACTTC	CASSPVGAGYGEQYF
TRBV10-3	TRBJ1-2	-	-	TGTGCCATCGCGGGGGACTATGGCTACACCTTC	CAIAGDYGYTF
TRBV21-1	TRBJ2-7	few	-	TGTGCCAGCAGCAAAAAAAATATGGGCGGGCACGAGCAGTACTTC	CASSKKNMGGHEQYF
TRBV29-1	TRBJ1-1	-	-	TGCAGCGCTGGGCAGACTGAAGCTTTCTTT	CSAGQTEAFF
TRBV7-9	TRBJ1-2	-	-	TGTGCCAGCAGCTTAGCGGTTCTAGCGCGAGAGAATTATGGCTACACCTTC	CASSLAVLARENYGYTF
TRBV4-3	TRBJ2-2	-	TRBD2	TGCGCCAGCAGCCAAGATCCGACTAGCGGGGGTTTATTTAGCGGGCTGTTTTTT	CASSQDPTSGGLFSGLFF
TRBV28	TRBJ1-2	-	TRBD1	TGTGCCAGCGGCAGGACAGGGGACTACAACTATGGCTACACCTTC	CASGRTGDYNYGYTF
TRBV2	TRBJ2-7	-	-	TGTGCCAGCAGCCCTACGTGGAGGTTGGAATCCTACTACGAGCAGTACTTC	CASSPTWRLESYYEQYF
TRBV7-6	TRBJ2-7	-	TRBD1	TGTGCCAGCAGCAAAGACAGGGGGACTACCTACGAGCAGTACTTC	CASSKDRGTTYEQYF
TRBV10-3	TRBJ2-3	-	-	TGTGCCATCAAGACAGCGACTAGCACAGATACGCAGTATTTT	CAIKTATSTDTQYF
TRBV6-4	TRBJ2-6	-	-	TGTGCCAGCTCCTCGGACACCGGCTCTGGGGCCAACGTCCTGACTTTC	CASSSDTGSGANVLTF
TRBV29-1	TRBJ1-1	few	-	TGCAGCGTTGTACCGGCGAACACTGAAGCTTTCTTT	CSVVPANTEAFF
TRBV27	TRBJ2-3	-	TRBD1	TGTGCCAGCAGTTGGGACAGGGGTAGGGATACGCAGTATTTT	CASSWDRGRDTQYF
TRBV6-5	TRBJ2-6	-	-	TGTGCCAGCAGTTACTCGGAGGGGTCTGGGGCCAACGTCCTGACTTTC	CASSYSEGSGANVLTF
TRBV25-1	TRBJ1-3	once	-	TGTGCCAGCAGTGAATTTAGGGACATTGGAAACACCATATATTTT	CASSEFRDIGNTIYF